This passage covers 28 T cell receptor beta chains from one sample sequenced in a study of shared clonotypes between healthy human individuals. Generated by immunoSEQ multiplex PCR, the TCRdb table keeps only in-frame clones and is missing some. The sample has hundreds of thousands of clones, roughly 98% seen once. Naive CD8 cells, CD45RO-negative and positively selected for CCR7, excluded terminally differentiated effector memory CD45RA+ cells. Sequencing used naive CD8+ T cells sorted from blood. The origin of the receptors is a man between 25 and 39 years old in good health.

The genes are TRBV27 and TRBJ2-1; D unclear. Trimming left V 5 bases short and J 4 bases short, with 12 bases between. The CDR3 spans 14 residues. Per germline, CDR1 MNHEY and CDR2 SMNVEV (reference sequence). This chain's CDR3 is CASSPSTYYNEQFF. CDR3 sequence (DNA): TGTGCCAGCAGTCCCAGCACTTATTACAATGAGCAGTTCTTC.

The chain couples TRBV6-6 to TRBJ2-7; D may be TRBD1 (6 bases). Germline values: CDR1 MNHNY, CDR2 SVGAGI (reference sequence). The CDR3 extends over 13 amino acids. V lost 2 bases and J lost 5, with 10 bases in between. This chain's CDR3 is CASSYGRGNEQYF. The CDR3, as DNA: TGTGCCAGCAGTTACGGCAGGGGAAACGAGCAGTACTTC.

The chain couples TRBV30 to TRBJ2-7; 11 positions match TRBD2. J lost 0 bases, V lost 1 base, and 2 bases had no gene match. CDR1 GTSNPN and CDR2 SVGIG come from the germline V gene (reference sequence). There are 15 residues in the CDR3. The CDR3 spells CAWSAGLADSYEQYF. CDR3 in DNA: TGTGCCTGGAGTGCGGGACTAGCGGACTCCTACGAGCAGTACTTC.

The gene calls are TRBV5-4 and TRBJ1-4, with 7 bases aligning to TRBD1. Germline CDR1 SGHNT, CDR2 YYREEE (reference sequence). The J segment lost 4 bases and the V segment lost 5 bases, leaving 2 bases of the junction unmatched. The CDR3 is 13 amino acids. The CDR3 DNA sequence: TGTGCCAGCAGTACAGGGGATAATGAAAAACTGTTTTTT. Translation: CASSTGDNEKLFF. Together with reference TRBV5-4 and TRBJ1-4, the CDR3 gives the full variable domain: ETGVTQSPTHLIKTRGQQVTLRCSSQSGHNTVSWYQQALGQGPQFIFQYYREEENGRGNFPPRFSGLQFPNYSSELNVNALELDDSALYLCASSTGDNEKLFFGSGTQLSVL.

This clone was counted once. This rearrangement joins TRBV4-3 to TRBJ2-6; the match to TRBD1 covers 7 bases. Germline CDR1 LGHNA, CDR2 YSLEER. Losses at the gene ends were 0 bases for V and 0 bases for J; bases not matched to a gene: 14. The CDR3 length is 21 residues. This CDR3 is CASSQDRIGTGVLSGANVLTF. In nucleotides, the CDR3 is TGCGCCAGCAGCCAAGATCGAATTGGAACAGGGGTGCTCTCTGGGGCCAACGTCCTGACTTTC.

The rearrangement links TRBV5-6 to TRBJ2-7, with D unresolved. Germline V lookup: CDR1 SGHDT, CDR2 YYEEEE. V gave up 4 bases and J gave up 0 bases, with 8 bases separating them. The CDR3 sequence is 13 residues long. The DNA of the CDR3 is TGTGCCAGCAGCCAGGACGCCTCCTACGAGCAGTACTTC. It codes for CASSQDASYEQYF. Variable domain in full (rest from reference TRBV5-6 and TRBJ2-7): DAGVTQSPTHLIKTRGQQVTLRCSPKSGHDTVSWYQQALGQGPQFIFQYYEEEERQRGNFPDRFSGHQFPNYSSELNVNALLLGDSALYLCASSQDASYEQYFGPGTRLTVT.

The chain employs TRBV7-9 and TRBJ2-7; D unresolved. The CDR3 covers 14 residues. Germline loops: CDR1 SEHNR, CDR2 FQNEAQ (reference sequence). Trimming pared 5 bases from V and 0 bases from J, leaving 11 bases between. CDR3 DNA: TGTGCCAGCAGCCCGGTCCCTACCTCCTACGAGCAGTACTTC. This sequence encodes CASSPVPTSYEQYF.

The chain uses TRBV4-3 and TRBJ2-2; D unresolved. CDR3 length equals 14 residues. Trimming pared 3 bases from V and 0 bases from J, leaving 5 bases between. Germline V lookup: CDR1 LGHNA, CDR2 YSLEER. This chain's CDR3 is CASSQGTNTGELFF. The CDR3 nucleotides read TGCGCCAGCAGCCAGGGAACGAACACCGGGGAGCTGTTTTTT.

The gene calls are TRBV7-3 and TRBJ1-1, with D unresolved. The germline V gene has CDR1 SGHTA and CDR2 FQGTGA. Deletions cut 5 bases from V and 4 bases from J, with 11 bases between. The CDR3 runs to 13 residues. CDR3 residues: CASSLGMGTEAFF. DNA for the CDR3: TGTGCCAGCAGCCTGGGGATGGGCACTGAAGCTTTCTTT.

The chain joins TRBV9 to TRBJ2-5; 10 nucleotides agree with TRBD2. This CDR3 has 15 amino acids. Germline CDR1 is SGDLS and CDR2 is YYNGEE. Trimming took 3 bases from V and 2 from J; bases not matched to a gene: 4. In nucleotides, the CDR3 is TGTGCCAGCAGCGGTCGGACTAGCGGACAAGAGACCCAGTACTTC. Translated, it gives CASSGRTSGQETQYF.

The chain recombines TRBV27 with TRBJ2-7; 7 positions agree with TRBD1. Germline V gene data show CDR1 as MNHEY and CDR2 as SMNVEV (reference sequence). This CDR3 has 14 amino acids. V gave up 1 base and J gave up 7 bases; unmatched junction bases: 7. The DNA for the CDR3 is TGTGCCAGCAGTTTATTGGGGACAGCTCGGGAGCAGTACTTC. Translating it yields CASSLLGTAREQYF.

The V call is TRBV27, the J call TRBJ1-2, with 12 bases fitting TRBD1. The germline gives CDR1 MNHEY, CDR2 SMNVEV (reference sequence). This CDR3 has 18 amino acids. Trimming cost V 4 bases and J 6 bases; bases outside gene matches: 15. The CDR3 protein is CASSWGPGQGASRDGYTF. CDR3 DNA: TGTGCCAGCAGTTGGGGACCGGGACAGGGGGCATCAAGGGATGGCTACACCTTC.

The gene calls are TRBV28 and TRBJ2-7, with a possible D match to TRBD2 (6 bases). The germline V and J ends were trimmed by 7 bases and 0 bases, with 16 bases remaining between them. CDR3 length equals 15 residues. Germline-derived CDR1 and CDR2 are MDHEN and SYDVKM. Here the CDR3 reads CASNEGLHSSYEQYF. As DNA, the CDR3 is TGTGCCAGCAATGAGGGACTCCACAGCTCCTACGAGCAGTACTTC.

The chain is built from TRBV19 and TRBJ2-7; D not certain. CDR3 length: 13 amino acids. V lost 10 bases and J 8 bases, leaving 21 bases between the germline ends. Per germline, CDR1 LNHDA and CDR2 SQIVND (reference sequence). The CDR3 loop reads CATLSANSLKQYF. The CDR3 DNA sequence: TGTGCCACCCTATCTGCTAACAGTTTGAAGCAGTACTTC.

The chain has TRBV7-2 and TRBJ2-2; D gene uncertain. The V end was cut by 5 bases, the J end by 1 base, with 5 bases between. This CDR3 spans 13 amino acids. Germline V CDR1 and CDR2: SGHTA, FQGNSA. The CDR3 DNA is TGTGCCAGCAGCCCCGGGAACACCGGGGAGCTGTTTTTT. Protein: CASSPGNTGELFF.

The CDR3 DNA is TGTGCCAGCACAGGTCGGGACCAGCATACGCAGTATTTT. Residues: CASTGRDQHTQYF. The rearrangement links TRBV6-1 to TRBJ2-3; D may be TRBD1 or TRBD2 (5 bases each). The V end lost 7 bases, the J end lost 7 bases, and 15 bases lay between the germline ends. CDR1 and CDR2 (germline): MNHNS, SASEGT. This CDR3 spans 13 amino acids.

V and J are TRBV29-1 and TRBJ2-7; perhaps TRBD2 as D (6 bases). This CDR3 is 13 amino acids long. The germline V gene encodes CDR1 SQVTM and CDR2 ANQGSEA. With 4 bases removed from V and 2 bases from J, the gap between germline ends came to 12 bases. The CDR3 nucleotides read TGCAGCGTTGGGGCCGGGAGAACCTACGAGCAGTACTTC. Translated, it gives CSVGAGRTYEQYF.

The chain employs TRBV27 and TRBJ1-2, with D possibly being TRBD1 (6 bases). V dropped 4 bases and J dropped 2 bases, with 11 bases sitting between them. The CDR3 is 14 amino acids. Germline lookup yields CDR1 MNHEY and CDR2 SMNVEV (reference sequence). As DNA, the CDR3 is TGTGCCAGCAGTTGGGGGGGCCCAAACTATGGCTACACCTTC. Translated, it gives CASSWGGPNYGYTF.

The chain joins TRBV29-1 to TRBJ2-1; no reliable D call. The V end lost 2 bases, the J end lost 4 bases, and 6 bases lay between the germline ends. This CDR3 region has 12 residues. CDR1 and CDR2 (germline): SQVTM, ANQGSEA. This CDR3 is CSVEKAYNEQFF. CDR3 coding DNA: TGCAGCGTTGAAAAGGCTTACAATGAGCAGTTCTTC.

The rearrangement links TRBV27 to TRBJ2-2; 10 nucleotides align to TRBD1. Germline CDR1 reads MNHEY; CDR2 reads SMNVEV (reference sequence). The V segment lost 5 bases and the J segment 3 bases; nucleotides outside the gene matches: 9. The length of the CDR3 is 17 residues. The CDR3 DNA follows: TGTGCCAGCAGTCCTACGAGACAGGGGGCGGACACCGGGGAGCTGTTTTTT. The encoded protein is CASSPTRQGADTGELFF.

J is TRBJ1-1 and V is TRBV5-1; TRBD1 matches 10 bases. The trim removed 4 bases at V and 5 bases at J, leaving 8 bases unmatched. This CDR3 has 15 amino acids. Germline V gene data show CDR1 as SGHRS and CDR2 as YFSETQ. CDR3 loop: CASSPDRGLGTEAFF. CDR3 in DNA: TGCGCCAGCAGCCCGGACAGGGGGTTGGGTACTGAAGCTTTCTTT.

The chain joins TRBV28 to TRBJ2-5; D uncertain. This CDR3 region has 15 residues. Between the trimmed V and J ends, which lost 5 bases and 4 bases, there was a span of 17 bases. Germline V gene data show CDR1 as MDHEN and CDR2 as SYDVKM. The CDR3 spells CASSPFAGVIETQYF. The CDR3 coding sequence is TGTGCCAGCAGTCCCTTCGCTGGCGTCATAGAGACCCAGTACTTC.

The V call is TRBV7-9, the J call TRBJ2-1; D not resolved. The germline CDR1 and CDR2 sequences are SEHNR and FQNEAQ (reference sequence). The CDR3 covers 16 residues. The germline V and J ends were trimmed by 4 bases and 6 bases, with 19 bases remaining between them. CDR3 bases: TGTGCCAGCAGCTCGTCCGGGTCTCCTTGGGGCAATGAGCAGTTCTTC. Its protein is CASSSSGSPWGNEQFF.

This rearrangement joins TRBV19 to TRBJ2-7; TRBD1 might be the D (5 bases). Germline CDR1 LNHDA, CDR2 SQIVND (reference sequence). This CDR3 is built from 15 residues. Trimming cost V 6 bases and J 0 bases, with 15 bases left between them. The CDR3 here is CASSPFDGASYEQYF. DNA of the CDR3: TGTGCCAGTAGCCCGTTTGATGGGGCCTCCTACGAGCAGTACTTC.

The chain uses TRBV28 and TRBJ1-2; the D gene is possibly TRBD1 (5 bases). The CDR3 is 13 residues long. The ends were cut back, 5 bases at V and 8 bases at J, with 15 bases in the middle. The germline CDR1 and CDR2 sequences are MDHEN and SYDVKM. The CDR3 loop is CASSIMGGTGYTF. DNA of the CDR3: TGTGCCAGCAGTATTATGGGGGGAACAGGCTACACCTTC.

V and J are TRBV2 and TRBJ2-4; 9 bases are a match to TRBD2. The CDR3 consists of 12 residues. V gave up 8 bases and J gave up 11 bases; unmatched junction bases: 7. Germline loops: CDR1 SNHLY, CDR2 FYNNEI. The CDR3 sequence: CASDSGSPVQYF. CDR3 in DNA: TGTGCCAGCGATAGCGGGAGTCCAGTTCAGTACTTC. The full variable domain, completed using reference TRBV2 and TRBJ2-4, is EPEVTQTPSHQVTQMGQEVILRCVPISNHLYFYWYRQILGQKVEFLVSFYNNEISEKSEIFDDQFSVERPDGSNFTLKIRSTKLEDSAMYFCASDSGSPVQYFGAGTRLSVL.

This chain links TRBV4-1 with TRBJ2-7, with D possibly matching TRBD2 (6 bases). The V gene lost 7 bases and the J gene lost 0 bases, with 10 bases spanning the gap. Per the germline V gene, CDR1 is MGHRA and CDR2 is YSYEKL. This CDR3 has 13 amino acids. The CDR3 sequence: CASMGTGSYEQYF. The DNA of the CDR3 is TGCGCCAGCATGGGGACTGGCTCCTACGAGCAGTACTTC.

This clone was recorded once. This chain links TRBV10-2 with TRBJ2-7; 9 positions match TRBD2. Germline lookup yields CDR1 WSHSY and CDR2 SAAADI. The trim removed 0 bases at V and 3 bases at J, leaving 6 bases unmatched. The CDR3 has 16 amino acids. CDR3 loop: CASSESGGRAFYEQYF. CDR3 in DNA: TGCGCCAGCAGTGAGTCGGGCGGGAGGGCCTTCTACGAGCAGTACTTC.